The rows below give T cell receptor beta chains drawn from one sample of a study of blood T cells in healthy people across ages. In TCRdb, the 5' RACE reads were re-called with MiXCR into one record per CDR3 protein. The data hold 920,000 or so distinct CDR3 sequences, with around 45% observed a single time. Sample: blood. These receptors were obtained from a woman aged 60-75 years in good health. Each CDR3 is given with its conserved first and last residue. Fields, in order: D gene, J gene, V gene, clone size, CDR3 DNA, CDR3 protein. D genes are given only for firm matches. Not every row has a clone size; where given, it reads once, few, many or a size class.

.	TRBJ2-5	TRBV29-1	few	TGCAGCGTTGAGCACCAGCAAGAGACCCAGTACTTC	CSVEHQQETQYF
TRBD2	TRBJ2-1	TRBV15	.	TGTGCCACCAGAGGCGGGAGGGCACGGTACGAGCAGTTCTTC	CATRGGRARYEQFF
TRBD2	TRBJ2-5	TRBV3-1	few	TGTGCCAGCAGCCAAACAAGACTAGCGGGATACGTTGAGACCCAGTACTTC	CASSQTRLAGYVETQYF
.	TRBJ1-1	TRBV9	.	TGTGCCAGCAGCGTAGCTACAGGGCCGAACACTGAAGCTTTCTTT	CASSVATGPNTEAFF
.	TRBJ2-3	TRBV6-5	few	TGTGCCAGCAGTTATTCCGAGCTGAGCACAGATACGCAGTATTTT	CASSYSELSTDTQYF
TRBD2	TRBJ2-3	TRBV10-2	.	TGCGCCAGCAGTGAGGGACTAGTTCCAGATACGCAGTATTTT	CASSEGLVPDTQYF
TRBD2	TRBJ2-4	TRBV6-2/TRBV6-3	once	TGTGCCAGCAGTTACTCGGCGGCGGGAGGCAGCAGGTGGGAGCAGTACTTC	CASSYSAAGGSRWEQYF
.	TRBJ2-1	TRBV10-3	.	TGTGCCATCAGTGAGTCAGGCGGGATCGGGAATGAGCAGTTCTTC	CAISESGGIGNEQFF
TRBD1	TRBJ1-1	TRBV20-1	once	TGCAGTGCTAGGGACAGGGGGACGAGCACTGAAGCTTTCTTT	CSARDRGTSTEAFF
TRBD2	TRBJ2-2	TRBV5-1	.	TGCGCCAGCAGCTTGGCTGGCAGCGGGGCCCGAAGGGAGCTGTTTTTT	CASSLAGSGARRELFF
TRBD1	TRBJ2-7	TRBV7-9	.	TGTGCCAGCAGCTTAGTATGGTCGGGGACAGGGGTCCCCTCCTTCTACGAGCAGTACTTC	CASSLVWSGTGVPSFYEQYF
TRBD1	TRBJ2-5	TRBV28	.	TGTGCCAGCAGCTTACTGACAGGGGGCGCCCGTGGAGAGACCCAGTACTTC	CASSLLTGGARGETQYF
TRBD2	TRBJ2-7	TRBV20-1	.	TGCAGTGCTAGAGACCTGGGACTAGCGGACTCCTACGAGCAGTACTTC	CSARDLGLADSYEQYF
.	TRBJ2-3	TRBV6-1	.	TGTGCCAGCAGTGAGCCAGGGGGGGCCCGGCACACAGATACGCAGTATTTT	CASSEPGGARHTDTQYF
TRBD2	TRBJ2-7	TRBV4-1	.	TGCGCCAGCAGCCAGGTGCGGGAGTCATTGGCCAGCGCGCCGCGCGAGCAGTACTTC	CASSQVRESLASAPREQYF
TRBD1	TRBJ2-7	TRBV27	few	TGTGCCAGCAGTTTTCGAATTCCGGGACAGGCCTCCTACGAGCAGTACTTC	CASSFRIPGQASYEQYF
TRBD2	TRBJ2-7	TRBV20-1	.	TGCAGTGTCAAAGTGGGCGGGAGGGACGAGCAGTACTTC	CSVKVGGRDEQYF
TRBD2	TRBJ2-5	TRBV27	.	TGTGCCAGCAGTCCGGTATGGCGGGAGGGCCGATTGTGGCAAGAGACCCAGTACTTC	CASSPVWREGRLWQETQYF
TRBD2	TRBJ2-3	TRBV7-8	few	TGTGCCAGCAGCGAGGGACTAGAAGGCACAGATACGCAGTATTTT	CASSEGLEGTDTQYF
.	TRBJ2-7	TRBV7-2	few	TGTGCCAGCAGCCCCGGGCCGGCAGGGCGGTACGAGCAGTACTTC	CASSPGPAGRYEQYF
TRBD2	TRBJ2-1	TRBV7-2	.	TGTGCCAGCAGCCCCAAAGGACTAGCGGGAGGGAATGAGCAGTTCTTC	CASSPKGLAGGNEQFF
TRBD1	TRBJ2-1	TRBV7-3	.	TGTGCCAGCAGCTCGCCCTCGGGACAGGGTTCCAATGAGCAGTTCTTC	CASSSPSGQGSNEQFF
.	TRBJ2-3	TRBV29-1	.	TGCAGCGTTGAAGGGGCGGACGGGACCCATACGCAGTATTTT	CSVEGADGTHTQYF
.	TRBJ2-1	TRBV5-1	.	TGCGCCAGCAGCCCTGCTTTGGGGACAAATGAGCAGTTCTTC	CASSPALGTNEQFF
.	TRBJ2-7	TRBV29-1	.	TGCAGCGTTCGGACAGTCTCAGAAATCTACGAGCAGTACTTC	CSVRTVSEIYEQYF
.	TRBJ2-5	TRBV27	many	TGTGCCAGCAGTCCTAGCCCCCCGACACCCCAGTACTTC	CASSPSPPTPQYF
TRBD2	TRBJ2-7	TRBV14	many	TGTCCCACCGCTTTAGCGGGAGAGGCCACCTACGAGCAGTACTTC	CPTALAGEATYEQYF
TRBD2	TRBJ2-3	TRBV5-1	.	TGCGCCAGCAGCCTGACCACTAGCGGGAGACGAACAGATACGCAGTATTTT	CASSLTTSGRRTDTQYF
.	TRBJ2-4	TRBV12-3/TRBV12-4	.	TGTGCCAGCAGCTCCGCCTACATTCAGTACTTC	CASSSAYIQYF
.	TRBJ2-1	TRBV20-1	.	TGCAGTGCTAGAGCGACTAGGCGCAATGAGCAGTTCTTC	CSARATRRNEQFF
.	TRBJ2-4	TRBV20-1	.	TGCAGTGCTTTAGGGCCCAAAAACATTCAGTACTTT	CSALGPKNIQYF
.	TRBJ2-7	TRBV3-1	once	TGTGCCAGCAGCCAAGATCAGGAGAGTGAGCAGTACTTC	CASSQDQESEQYF
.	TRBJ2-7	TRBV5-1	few	TGCGCCAGCAGCTCCGGGACGGCGTGGGAGCAGTACTTC	CASSSGTAWEQYF
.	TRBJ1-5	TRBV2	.	TGTGCCTGCACCCTGGCGGACAACAGGAATAGCAATCAGCCCCAGCATTTT	CACTLADNRNSNQPQHF
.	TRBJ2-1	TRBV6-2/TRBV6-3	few	TGTGCCAGCAGCCAACCCGGGCGGGGAAATGAGCAGTTCTTC	CASSQPGRGNEQFF
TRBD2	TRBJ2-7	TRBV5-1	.	TGCGCCAGCAGCTTAGGGACTAGCGCGTCCTACGAGCAGTACTTC	CASSLGTSASYEQYF
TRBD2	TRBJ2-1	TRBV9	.	TGTGCCAGCAGCGTACTAGCGGGAGGCTACAGTGAGCAGTTCTTC	CASSVLAGGYSEQFF
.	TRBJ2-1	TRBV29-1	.	TGCAGCGTTGAAAGTGCTGGCGGGAACAAGTTCTTC	CSVESAGGNKFF
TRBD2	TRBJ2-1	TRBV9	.	TGTGCCAGCAGCGTCTTAGCGGGAATAGAGGAGCAGTTCTTC	CASSVLAGIEEQFF
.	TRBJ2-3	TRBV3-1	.	TGTGCCAGCAGCCAACTAGTAGATATGCAGTATTTT	CASSQLVDMQYF
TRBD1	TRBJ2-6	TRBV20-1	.	TGCAGTGCTAGACCAAGACAGGGTCTAAGGTCTGGAGCCAACGTCCTGACTTTC	CSARPRQGLRSGANVLTF